The 29 T cell receptor beta chains below all came from one sample that was sequenced in a study of T cells in Graves' hyperthyroidism and ophthalmopathy. Template material for amplifying TCR beta CDR3 regions consisted of RNA transcripts. Using the HTBI primer set, a first-round RT-PCR was run on the TCR CDR3. TCRdb recomputed calls from the multiplex PCR reads with MiXCR, one row per CDR3 protein. In the table there are roughly 630,000 distinct CDR3 sequences, around 14% of which are singletons. Input material: blood. All receptors come from a woman in her 30s with Graves' hyperthyroidism.

This clonotype has at least ten counts. The chain couples TRBV30 to TRBJ1-2, with D possibly being TRBD1 (5 bases). Germline CDR1 reads GTSNPN; CDR2 reads SVGIG (reference sequence). There are 12 residues in the CDR3. In DNA, the CDR3 is TGTGTGGGACTAGGCAGGAACTATGGCTACACCTTC. Amino acids: CVGLGRNYGYTF. The full variable domain, completed using reference TRBV30 and TRBJ1-2, is SQTIHQWPATLVQPVGSPLSLECTVEGTSNPNLYWYRQAAGRGLQLLFYSVGIGQISSEVPQNLSASRPQDRQFILSSKKLLLSDSGFYLCVGLGRNYGYTFGSGTRLTVV.

This clonotype occurred many times. This chain connects TRBV7-2 to TRBJ2-7; D unresolved. The CDR3 sequence is 12 residues long. The V end lost 2 bases, the J end lost 6 bases, and 8 bases lay between the germline ends. CDR1 and CDR2 (germline): SGHTA, FQGNSA. The CDR3 sequence: CASSLFGREQYF. The CDR3 DNA sequence: TGTGCCAGCAGCTTATTTGGTCGCGAGCAGTACTTC.

This clonotype was seen more than once but under ten times. The chain uses TRBV24-1 and TRBJ2-1; D may match TRBD1 or TRBD2 (5 bases each). Trimming took off 5 bases at V and 2 bases at J, with 9 bases between the two ends. The CDR3 has 14 residues. Looked up from germline, CDR1 is KGHDR and CDR2 is SFDVKD. The CDR3 region has the DNA TGTGCCACCAGTGGAGGGGACCCCTACAATGAGCAGTTCTTC. Its protein product is CATSGGDPYNEQFF.

V gene TRBV27 combines with J gene TRBJ2-1; 7 nucleotides agree with TRBD2. The germline gives CDR1 MNHEY, CDR2 SMNVEV (reference sequence). The CDR3 is 14 residues long. Trimming at V came to 6 bases and at J to 6 bases, leaving 8 bases not matched to a gene. Here the CDR3 DNA reads TGTGCCAGCAGCAGGACTAGTAATGGCAATGAGCAGTTCTTC. This sequence encodes CASSRTSNGNEQFF.

At least ten counts were recorded for this clonotype. V is TRBV7-9 and J is TRBJ2-7; 8 bases map to TRBD2. Unmatched junction bases numbered 10, after V lost 3 bases and J lost 3 bases. Germline CDR1 SEHNR, CDR2 FQNEAQ (reference sequence). The CDR3 extends over 16 amino acids. The DNA of the CDR3 is TGTGCCAGCAGCTTTGTCAGCGGGAGTATGGTCTACGAGCAGTACTTC. Encoded protein: CASSFVSGSMVYEQYF.

This clonotype was seen ten or more times. The rearrangement joins TRBV5-6 to TRBJ1-5, with D tentatively TRBD1 (6 bases). The CDR3 has 15 residues. Germline V lookup: CDR1 SGHDT, CDR2 YYEEEE. V gave up 1 base and J gave up 4 bases, with 12 bases separating them. In DNA, the CDR3 is TGTGCCAGCAGCTTGCTTCAGGACAGTAATCAGCCCCAGCATTTT. Protein sequence: CASSLLQDSNQPQHF.

V is TRBV30 and J is TRBJ2-5; D call uncertain. V was cut by 0 bases and J by 1 base, with 9 bases left in between. Germline CDR1 reads GTSNPN; CDR2 reads SVGIG (reference sequence). The CDR3 length is 14 residues. CDR3 in amino acids: CAWSVSTLQETQYF. CDR3 sequence (DNA): TGTGCCTGGAGTGTGTCGACACTCCAAGAGACCCAGTACTTC.

This clonotype has only a few counts. The gene calls are TRBV20-1 and TRBJ2-7; 7 bases agree with TRBD2. The V gene end was trimmed by 5 bases and the J gene end by 4 bases; junction bases not matched to a gene: 5. The CDR3 contains 12 residues. Looked up from germline, CDR1 is DFQATT and CDR2 is SNEGSKA (reference sequence). CDR3 loop: CSASGTIYEQYF. CDR3 DNA: TGCAGTGCTTCCGGGACTATATACGAGCAGTACTTC.

This clonotype came up many times. This chain links TRBV19 with TRBJ2-7, with D possibly matching TRBD2 (6 bases). Germline values: CDR1 LNHDA, CDR2 SQIVND (reference sequence). V was cut by 5 bases and J by 3 bases, with 17 bases left in between. This CDR3 has 15 residues. The CDR3 sequence: CASSAAGLLSYEQYF. CDR3 bases: TGTGCCAGTAGTGCTGCGGGACTGCTCAGCTACGAGCAGTACTTC.

The chain has TRBV19 and TRBJ1-5, with a weak D call TRBD1 (5 bases). The V end was cut by 3 bases, the J end by 7 bases, with 16 bases between. The germline V gene has CDR1 LNHDA and CDR2 SQIVND (reference sequence). The length of the CDR3 is 15 residues. The CDR3 spells CASSIYGQGGQPQHF. CDR3 in DNA: TGTGCCAGTAGTATTTATGGGCAGGGCGGCCAGCCCCAGCATTTT.

This clonotype was detected only a few times. Written as DNA, the CDR3 is TGCGCCAGCAGCCAAGATTGGAGGGGAAGCTCCTACGAGCAGTACTTC. It translates to CASSQDWRGSSYEQYF. The J gene is TRBJ2-7, the V gene TRBV5-1; D might be TRBD2 (6 bases). The V gene lost 4 bases and the J gene lost 0 bases, with 17 bases spanning the gap. The CDR3 spans 16 residues. Germline CDR1 SGHRS, CDR2 YFSETQ.

This clonotype has ten or more counts. The gene calls are TRBV20-1 and TRBJ2-7, with a tentative D call TRBD1 (6 bases). CDR3 length equals 13 residues. V lost 6 bases, J lost 2 bases, and 14 bases lay in between. In germline, CDR1 is DFQATT, CDR2 SNEGSKA (reference sequence). The CDR3 sequence: CSAWDTKTYEQYF. CDR3 bases: TGCAGTGCGTGGGACACCAAGACCTACGAGCAGTACTTC.

This clonotype was found many times. The chain uses TRBV2 and TRBJ1-5, with D possibly being TRBD1 (5 bases). V was clipped by 5 bases and J by 2 bases, with 25 bases between them. The CDR3 consists of 19 residues. The germline CDR1 and CDR2 sequences are SNHLY and FYNNEI. This chain's CDR3 is CASSRNPSGNRGGNQPQHF. The CDR3 DNA is TGTGCCAGCAGTCGTAATCCCTCAGGGAACCGCGGCGGCAATCAGCCCCAGCATTTT.

This clonotype appeared a few times. The V and J genes are TRBV7-9 and TRBJ2-4, with a weak D call TRBD1 (5 bases). This CDR3 spans 14 amino acids. V shed 5 bases and J shed 7 bases, with 15 bases lying between them. Germline V CDR1 and CDR2: SEHNR, FQNEAQ (reference sequence). The CDR3 here is CASSVAGNVNIQYF. The DNA of the CDR3 is TGTGCCAGCAGCGTCGCAGGGAACGTTAACATTCAGTACTTC.

At least ten counts were recorded for this clonotype. This chain connects TRBV30 to TRBJ2-7; D possibly corresponds to TRBD1 (6 bases). The CDR3 is 14 residues long. The V and J ends lost 3 bases and 3 bases respectively, with 15 bases between them. Germline CDR1 GTSNPN, CDR2 SVGIG (reference sequence). DNA of the CDR3: TGTGCCTGGAGGACAGGTCAAGGAAGCTACGAGCAGTACTTC. Translation: CAWRTGQGSYEQYF.

This clonotype was detected many times. The chain combines TRBV12-3 or TRBV12-4 with TRBJ2-3, with 9 bases lining up with TRBD2. This CDR3 has 17 amino acids. Trimming at V came to 6 bases and at J to 0 bases, leaving 10 bases not matched to a gene. In nucleotides, the CDR3 is TGTGCCAGCAGCCACGTAATGACTAGCGGTAGCACAGATACGCAGTATTTT. Its protein product is CASSHVMTSGSTDTQYF.

This clonotype was detected many times. The V call is TRBV5-1, the J call TRBJ2-2; TRBD2 matches 9 bases. Germline V gives CDR1 SGHRS, CDR2 YFSETQ. V was clipped by 2 bases and J by 4 bases; unmatched bases: 12. This CDR3 has 18 amino acids. The CDR3 nucleotides read TGCGCCAGCAGCTTCGGTAGCGGGAGAGGAACGAGCACCGGGGAGCTGTTTTTT. Translated: CASSFGSGRGTSTGELFF.

The rearrangement joins TRBV27 to TRBJ2-1, with a tentative D call TRBD2 (6 bases). Germline CDR1 is MNHEY and CDR2 is SMNVEV (reference sequence). Trimming removed 2 bases at V and 2 bases at J, with 7 bases between. CDR3 size: 14 residues. CDR3 sequence reads: CASSLRETYNEQFF. The CDR3 bases are TGTGCCAGCAGTTTACGGGAGACCTACAATGAGCAGTTCTTC.

At least ten counts were recorded for this clonotype. The chain recombines TRBV12-5 with TRBJ2-7; TRBD2 aligns across 9 bases. J gave up 6 bases and V 3 bases, and 12 bases lay outside the gene matches. The CDR3 has 16 amino acids. Germline CDR1 and CDR2: LGHNT and FRNRAP. The CDR3 bases are TGTGCTAGTGGTTTCGAGATGGCTAGCGGGACAAGCGAGCAGTACTTC. It specifies CASGFEMASGTSEQYF.

This clonotype was recorded a few times. CDR3: CASSARSGTPYEQYF. The CDR3 bases are TGTGCCAGCAGCGCCCGATCCGGGACACCCTACGAGCAGTACTTC. The chain combines TRBV7-3 with TRBJ2-7; D is possibly TRBD1 (6 bases). The CDR3 runs to 15 residues. The germline gives CDR1 SGHTA, CDR2 FQGTGA. V lost 5 bases to trimming and J lost 2 bases, with 16 bases between them.

The J gene is TRBJ2-3, the V gene TRBV10-3; D is ambiguous. V was trimmed by 3 bases and J by 0 bases, leaving 7 bases between them. Germline CDR1 is ENHRY and CDR2 is SYGVKD. The CDR3 is made up of 14 amino acids. The CDR3 region is CAISDGTSTDTQYF. For the CDR3, the DNA is TGTGCCATCAGTGACGGTACTAGCACAGATACGCAGTATTTT.

There are a few counts of this clonotype. The rearrangement uses TRBV5-6 and TRBJ2-7, with TRBD2 matching over 10 bases. CDR1 is SGHDT, CDR2 YYEEEE, per germline. The CDR3 is 17 residues long. J lost 2 bases, V lost 1 base, and 9 bases had no gene match. CDR3 nucleotides: TGTGCCAGCAGCTTGCCTCAAACTAGCGGGACAGCCTACGAGCAGTACTTC. This gives the protein CASSLPQTSGTAYEQYF.

The chain links TRBV2 to TRBJ2-6; unclear D gene. The CDR3 is made up of 14 amino acids. Trimming took off 3 bases at V and 0 bases at J, with 3 bases between the two ends. CDR1 and CDR2 (germline): SNHLY, FYNNEI. The CDR3 here is CASSEVSGANVLTF. The CDR3 region has the DNA TGTGCCAGCAGTGAGGTCTCTGGGGCCAACGTCCTGACTTTC.

Concerning this clonotype: Being one base from a much bigger clone, this may be a read error. This chain uses TRBV3-1 with TRBJ2-7; D not resolved. CDR1 is LGHDT and CDR2 is YNNKEL in the germline V gene (reference sequence). This CDR3 comprises 13 residues. The CDR3 sequence: CASRQDWGYEQYF. In nucleotides, the CDR3 is TGTGCCAGCAGACAAGATTGGGGCTACGAGCAGTACTTC.

V is TRBV5-1 and J is TRBJ2-7, with 10 bases identical to TRBD1. Germline V gene sequence: CDR1 SGHRS, CDR2 YFSETQ. The CDR3 sequence is 14 residues long. The V and J ends lost 0 bases and 7 bases, in that order; junction bases with no gene match: 4. CDR3 coding DNA: TGCGCCAGCAGCTTGGAGGGACAGGGGTGGGAGCAGTACTTC. As protein: CASSLEGQGWEQYF.

The V gene is TRBV15, the J gene TRBJ2-1, with 7 bases aligning to TRBD2. Trimming took 1 base from V and 8 from J; bases not matched to a gene: 8. CDR1 is LNHNV and CDR2 is YYDKDF in the germline V gene (reference sequence). The CDR3 contains 15 residues. For the CDR3, the DNA is TGTGCCACCAGCAGAGTTAGTAGCGGGTATGATGAGCAGTTCTTC. Amino acid sequence: CATSRVSSGYDEQFF.

This clonotype has more than one count but fewer than ten. V and J are TRBV7-9 and TRBJ2-1, with unresolved D. The CDR3 runs 15 residues. Germline values: CDR1 SEHNR, CDR2 FQNEAQ (reference sequence). The V end was cut by 7 bases, the J end by 2 bases, with 15 bases between. CDR3 nucleotide sequence: TGTGCCAGCAATTCAAGGCAACCTACCTACAATGAGCAGTTCTTC. This translates into CASNSRQPTYNEQFF.

Note on this clonotype: The junction departs from germline at one end; a sequencing error may be responsible. The rearrangement joins TRBV29-1 to TRBJ2-1; 10 bases line up with TRBD2. The germline V gene encodes CDR1 SQVTM and CDR2 ANQGSEA. The CDR3 has 14 amino acids. For the CDR3, the DNA is TGCAACGTTGATCTAGCGGGAGACTACAATGAGCAGTTCTTC. It codes for CNVDLAGDYNEQFF.

The table lists this clonotype with many counts. V and J are TRBV12-3 or TRBV12-4 and TRBJ2-1; no clear D. This CDR3 has 19 residues. Trimming left V 0 bases short and J 1 base short, with 19 bases between. CDR3 region: CASSLAEWSSPESYNEQFF. CDR3 in DNA: TGTGCCAGCAGTTTAGCGGAGTGGTCATCTCCCGAATCCTACAATGAGCAGTTCTTC.